This T cell receptor (beta chain) was captured in a study of blood T cell repertoires in COVID-19. Study-wide context: In each case, the material was cDNA or gDNA derived from T cells, B-cell-depleted T cells, or PBMCs.

Per the study methods: The assay estimated nucleated cells by amplifying reference gene primers. Method: immunoSEQ multiplex PCR; TCRdb's copy keeps in-frame clones and lacks some. V, J and clone size derive from that table, while D and trimming were established from the DNA sequence. The top ten clones hold 6% to 6.5% of a sample with about 180,000 clones, approximately 85% of them seen once. The clonotype comes from a man aged 40-50 years who had recovered from COVID-19. Material: PBMCs or T cells enriched from blood (not recorded which).

CDR3 nucleotide sequence: TGTGCCAGCAGCCGAACCCCGGGACAGACCTCCTACGAGCAGTACTTC. It translates to CASSRTPGQTSYEQYF. The J gene is TRBJ2-7, the V gene TRBV2; the match to TRBD1 covers 7 bases. CDR1 SNHLY and CDR2 FYNNEI come from the germline V gene. After removal of 6 bases from V and 0 bases from J, the junction contained 11 bases not matched to a gene. This CDR3 has 16 residues.